This entry lists 14 T cell receptor beta chains sequenced from one sample in a study of read filtering for tumor transcriptome and immune sequencing. The library was built from roughly 400 ng RNA with molecular barcoded adaptors for alpha/delta and beta/gamma chains. A single record per CDR3 protein comes from TCRdb applying MiXCR to the reads. Among approximately 61,000 distinct CDR3 sequences listed, roughly 18% were seen once. Sequencing used a population of CD138-negative cells sorted from bone marrow. These receptors originate from a donor aged 40 or older with multiple myeloma.

This clonotype was found many times. The chain has TRBV4-2 and TRBJ2-2, with TRBD2 matching over 8 bases. The CDR3 consists of 17 residues. From germline, CDR1 is LGHNA and CDR2 YNFKEQ. The V segment lost 4 bases and the J segment 0 bases; nucleotides outside the gene matches: 7. CDR3 coding DNA: TGTGCCAGCAGCCTTTACCCAGCGGGAGCGAACACCGGGGAGCTGTTTTTT. Protein sequence: CASSLYPAGANTGELFF.

There are many counts of this clonotype. The CDR3 protein is CSARDPGQGLDIQYF. As DNA, the CDR3 is TGCAGTGCTAGAGATCCGGGACAGGGGTTGGACATTCAGTACTTC. The J gene is TRBJ2-4, the V gene TRBV20-1, with TRBD1 matching over 10 bases. Germline CDR1 and CDR2: DFQATT and SNEGSKA (reference sequence). V was clipped by 0 bases and J by 8 bases; unmatched bases: 7. This CDR3 spans 15 amino acids.

This clonotype was observed at least ten times. This chain connects TRBV10-3 to TRBJ2-2; D is unclear. The CDR3 contains 14 residues. CDR1 ENHRY and CDR2 SYGVKD come from the germline V gene. Between the trimmed V and J ends, which lost 2 bases and 1 base, there was a span of 5 bases. The CDR3 DNA follows: TGTGCCATCAGTGAGGGACGGAACACCGGGGAGCTGTTTTTT. The encoded protein is CAISEGRNTGELFF.

This clonotype was recorded a few times. V is TRBV20-1 and J is TRBJ2-3; a possible D gene is TRBD1 (6 bases). The length of the CDR3 is 11 residues. CDR1 is DFQATT and CDR2 is SNEGSKA in the germline V gene (reference sequence). Trimming cost V 6 bases and J 11 bases, with 15 bases left between them. In nucleotides, the CDR3 is TGCAGTGCCCGTCGGGACAAGGGGCAGTATTTT. As protein: CSARRDKGQYF.

Remarks on this clonotype: Since a far larger clone is one base different, this is likely a read error. The chain has TRBV7-3 and TRBJ2-5; D remains unclear. The CDR3 has 14 residues. Looked up from germline, CDR1 is SGHTA and CDR2 is FQGTGA. Trimming removed 4 bases at V and 9 bases at J, with 18 bases between. The CDR3: CASSSFRRPVAQYF. The CDR3 DNA reads as TGTGCCAGCAGCTCCTTTCGGCGCCCAGTTGCCCAGTACTTC.

This clonotype appeared many times. DNA for the CDR3: TGCAGCGTTGAGATTGGGGGGGCGGGCACTGAAGCTTTCTTT. Protein sequence: CSVEIGGAGTEAFF. The chain uses TRBV29-1 and TRBJ1-1, with D possibly being TRBD1 (6 bases). CDR1 and CDR2 (germline): SQVTM, ANQGSEA. The CDR3 has 14 residues. With 3 bases removed from V and 4 bases from J, the gap between germline ends came to 15 bases.

Comments on this clonotype: One end of the junction varies from germline; a read error may be responsible. This chain links TRBV7-2 with TRBJ2-2; D might be TRBD2 (6 bases). The CDR3 loop spans 15 amino acids. CDR1 and CDR2 from the germline V gene are SGHTA and FQGNSA. The CDR3 DNA reads TGTGCCGGCAGCCGCGGGATTTTAGGCACCGGGGTGCTGTTTTTT. Translating gives CAGSRGILGTGVLFF.

At least ten counts were recorded for this clonotype. The CDR3 sequence: CASSDRTGLTTDTQYF. CDR3 sequence (DNA): TGTGCCAGCAGCGATCGGACAGGGCTAACCACAGATACGCAGTATTTT. The genes are TRBV13 and TRBJ2-3; 8 nucleotides agree with TRBD1. V trimming: 5 bases; J trimming: 2 bases; junction bases outside the gene matches: 9. Germline V lookup: CDR1 PRHDT, CDR2 FYEKMQ (reference sequence). The CDR3 totals 16 residues.

This clonotype was seen many times. The chain is built from TRBV7-9 and TRBJ2-7; tentative D call: TRBD1 (5 bases). CDR3 length equals 13 residues. V gave up 5 bases and J gave up 1 base, with 9 bases separating them. Germline V gives CDR1 SEHNR, CDR2 FQNEAQ (reference sequence). The CDR3 loop reads CASSAGISYEQYF. The CDR3 coding sequence is TGTGCCAGCAGCGCAGGGATTTCCTACGAGCAGTACTTC.

The table lists this clonotype with many counts. The chain recombines TRBV27 with TRBJ1-1; a possible D gene is TRBD1 (6 bases). Trimming removed 0 bases from V and 4 bases from J, with 9 bases in between. The CDR3 totals 14 residues. Germline CDR1 MNHEY, CDR2 SMNVEV (reference sequence). The CDR3 here is CASSLSRGSTEAFF. Here the CDR3 DNA reads TGTGCCAGCAGTTTATCGAGGGGGAGCACTGAAGCTTTCTTT.

On this clonotype: A much larger clone differs from this one at a single base, so this may be a read error. The chain uses TRBV20-1 and TRBJ2-7; 10 nucleotides align to TRBD2. CDR1 DFQATT and CDR2 SNEGSKA come from the germline V gene (reference sequence). The CDR3 contains 15 residues. The V segment lost 3 bases and the J segment 4 bases; nucleotides outside the gene matches: 9. The CDR3 protein is CSASQVAGGGYEQYF. The CDR3 DNA follows: TGCAGTGCTAGTCAAGTAGCGGGGGGCGGGTACGAGCAGTACTTC.

The chain is built from TRBV20-1 and TRBJ2-7; the match to TRBD1 covers 7 bases. The V gene's germline CDR1 is DFQATT and CDR2 SNEGSKA (reference sequence). V shed 6 bases, J shed 6 bases, and the junction held 8 bases outside the gene matches. This CDR3 has 12 residues. CDR3 sequence (DNA): TGCAGTGCCCAGAGACAGGGTAGCGAGCAGTACTTC. This encodes CSAQRQGSEQYF.

This clonotype is labeled as medium-sized. The chain has TRBV29-1 and TRBJ2-1; D is perhaps TRBD1 (5 bases). Germline CDR1 and CDR2: SQVTM and ANQGSEA. The V end was cut by 6 bases, the J end by 1 base, with 25 bases between. The CDR3 has 18 residues. The CDR3 sequence: CSVVPTLFTGSSYNEQFF. The CDR3 nucleotides are TGCAGCGTAGTCCCCACCCTCTTCACAGGTTCTTCCTACAATGAGCAGTTCTTC.

About this clonotype: A much larger clonotype is one base distant, so this may be a read error. The V and J genes are TRBV7-9 and TRBJ2-7; 8 nucleotides match TRBD1. In germline, CDR1 is SEHNR, CDR2 FQNEAQ (reference sequence). This CDR3 spans 12 amino acids. The CDR3 coding sequence is TGTGCCGGCAGCCCGACAGGGGTCGAGCAGTACTTC. Residues: CAGSPTGVEQYF.